The clone carrying this T cell receptor (beta chain) is labeled medium-sized. Its target is unknown. The source of the sample is a study of T cells in localized non-small cell lung cancer. Points from the study as a whole: Higher adjacent-lung clonality was associated with shorter survival. Maximal T cell clonality occurred in uninvolved adjacent lung, with tumor ranking below it. A median of around 60 of the top 100 tumor clones appeared in adjacent lung, which was paired and uninvolved.

This table comes from immunoSEQ multiplex PCR, and its TCRdb copy is limited to in-frame clones, with some not included. The table has more than 1,500 clones, around 25% seen once. According to the study, adjacent lung free of atypia was obtained at least 2 cm from the tumor margin. Deletions cut 5 bases from V and 7 bases from J, with 21 bases between. This CDR3 comprises 16 residues. CDR1 and CDR2 (germline): SGHNT, YENEEA. The sequence was obtained from a man between 35 and 75 years old with stage II squamous cell lung carcinoma. V gene TRBV11-3 combines with J gene TRBJ2-1; D ambiguous. Specimen: normal lung tissue next to the tumor, collected before any cancer treatment. CDR3 loop: CASSRTAGAAVNEQFF. The CDR3, as DNA: TGTGCCAGCAGCCGAACAGCAGGAGCCGCCGTGAATGAGCAGTTCTTC.